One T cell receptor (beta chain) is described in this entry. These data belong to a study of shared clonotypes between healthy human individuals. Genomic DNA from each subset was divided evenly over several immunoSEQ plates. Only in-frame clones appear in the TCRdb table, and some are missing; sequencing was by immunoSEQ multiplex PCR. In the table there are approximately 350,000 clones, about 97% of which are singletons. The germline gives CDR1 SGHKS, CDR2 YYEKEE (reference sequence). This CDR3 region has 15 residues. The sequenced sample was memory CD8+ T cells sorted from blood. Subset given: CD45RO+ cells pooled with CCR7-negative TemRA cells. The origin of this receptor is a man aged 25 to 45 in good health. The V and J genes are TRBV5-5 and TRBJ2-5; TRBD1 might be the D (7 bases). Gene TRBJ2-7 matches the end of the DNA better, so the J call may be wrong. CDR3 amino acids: CASSLFRPGGHEQYF. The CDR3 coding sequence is TGTGCCAGCAGCTTGTTCCGGCCAGGGGGGCACGAGCAGTACTTC.